These T cell receptor beta chains were read from a single sample in a study of T cell changes during pregnancy in multiple sclerosis. TCRdb keeps only in-frame clones here, not all; method: immunoSEQ multiplex PCR. The sample has roughly 110,000 clones; roughly 90% are singletons. Sequenced here: peripheral blood, sampled in the third trimester of pregnancy. All receptors derive from a female donor with multiple sclerosis, enrolled in a pregnancy study. CDR3s include the opening cysteine and the closing phenylalanine or tryptophan. D genes are given only for firm matches.

CDR3 protein: CASSPRLIAGVSMGEQYF; D gene: TRBD2; V gene: TRBV18
CDR3 protein: CASSQGYGEEKLFF; D gene: -; V gene: TRBV6-5
CDR3 protein: CASSPWTGRDTEAFF; D gene: TRBD1; V gene: TRBV5-1
CDR3 protein: CASSLPGNTEAFF; D gene: -; V gene: TRBV7-8
CDR3 protein: CASSREGLNTEAFF; D gene: -; V gene: TRBV18
CDR3 protein: CASSSQGANYGYTF; D gene: -; V gene: TRBV5-1
CDR3 protein: CACEQGIYEQYF; D gene: -; V gene: TRBV6-1
CDR3 protein: CASSAPGAEAFF; D gene: -; V gene: TRBV28
CDR3 protein: CASSSAGGNEQYF; D gene: TRBD2; V gene: TRBV7-2
CDR3 protein: CASSRGQGYTGELFF; D gene: TRBD1; V gene: TRBV28
CDR3 protein: CASSKGTTGLSYEQYF; D gene: -; V gene: TRBV21-1
CDR3 protein: CAWRGRGINEQFF; D gene: TRBD2; V gene: TRBV30
CDR3 protein: CASSPLASGDTGELFF; D gene: -; V gene: TRBV18
CDR3 protein: CASSLGGEILPFFNQPQHF; D gene: -; V gene: TRBV28
CDR3 protein: CASSTQGGDTEAFF; D gene: -; V gene: TRBV21-1
CDR3 protein: CASSLFSPGAANYGYTF; D gene: -; V gene: TRBV28
CDR3 protein: CASSPQRDRGRPTRYEQYF; D gene: TRBD1; V gene: TRBV18
CDR3 protein: CASSLAFGTGGYNEQFF; D gene: TRBD1; V gene: TRBV7-8
CDR3 protein: CASSMTVRETEAFF; D gene: -; V gene: TRBV7-6
CDR3 protein: CASSFTFRGYHEQYF; D gene: -; V gene: TRBV11-2
CDR3 protein: CASSRGLDTGELFF; D gene: -; V gene: TRBV4-1
CDR3 protein: CASSFPLGGDGYTF; D gene: -; V gene: TRBV5-8
CDR3 protein: CASRRGPVYEQYF; D gene: TRBD1; V gene: TRBV28
CDR3 protein: CASSFGGVTEAFF; D gene: -; V gene: TRBV5-1
CDR3 protein: CSGGASTYEQYF; D gene: -; V gene: TRBV29-1
CDR3 protein: CAWSEAGAINQPQHF; D gene: -; V gene: TRBV30
CDR3 protein: CASSEEKAPRGKPQHF; D gene: -; V gene: TRBV6-1
CDR3 protein: CASSVETGYGYTF; D gene: -; V gene: TRBV9
CDR3 protein: CASSLRGGGQPSYEQYF; D gene: -; V gene: TRBV7-6
CDR3 protein: CASSDGQGLFPNTEAFF; D gene: -; V gene: TRBV2
CDR3 protein: CASSPTSATFYEQYF; D gene: TRBD2; V gene: TRBV18
CDR3 protein: CASSYVGAPGNTIYF; D gene: -; V gene: TRBV6-5
CDR3 protein: CASSADRGTNQPQHF; D gene: TRBD1; V gene: TRBV19
CDR3 protein: CASRSNIQVRGANEQFF; D gene: -; V gene: TRBV5-4
CDR3 protein: CASSFAPGGSYNEQFF; D gene: TRBD1; V gene: TRBV7-9
CDR3 protein: CASKADSSNQPQHF; D gene: -; V gene: TRBV19
CDR3 protein: CASSSGTGVSYEQYF; D gene: TRBD1; V gene: TRBV13
CDR3 protein: CASSLNSLYEQYF; D gene: -; V gene: TRBV27
CDR3 protein: CASSLGDRDEKLFF; D gene: TRBD1; V gene: TRBV5-1
CDR3 protein: CASSSPGGYEQYF; D gene: -; V gene: TRBV6-5
CDR3 protein: CASSYSKGLTDTQYF; D gene: -; V gene: TRBV6-6
CDR3 protein: CASSLTSAGLTEAFF; D gene: -; V gene: TRBV7-3
CDR3 protein: CASSLTGGGGTQYF; D gene: TRBD1; V gene: TRBV5-1
CDR3 protein: CASSLLAGYNEQFF; D gene: TRBD2; V gene: TRBV27